The subject of this entry is one TCR beta chain. Between the trimmed V and J ends, which lost 6 bases and 10 bases, there was a span of 13 bases. Germline CDR1 reads SNHLY; CDR2 reads FYNNEI. The CDR3 extends over 12 amino acids. The sample is drawn from a study of T-cell reconstitution after alpha-beta-depleted transplantation in children. The TCRbeta library was prepared with unique molecular identifiers. One entry per CDR3 protein results from TCRdb running MiXCR on the PCR reads. This sample carries around 600,000 distinct CDR3 sequences, over 9.5% of them seen once, and the ten largest clones take 4% to 5%.

Sample: PBMCs from the stem cell graft donor, taken from the stem cell graft. V is TRBV2 and J is TRBJ2-1, with D hard to call. The TCR originated in a human donor who donated a stem cell graft to a child with acute myeloid leukemia. CDR3 amino acids: CASSTPGPEQFF. The CDR3 DNA is TGTGCCAGCAGCACCCCCGGACCCGAGCAGTTCTTC. Looking up the rest from reference TRBV2 and TRBJ2-1 gives the full variable domain: EPEVTQTPSHQVTQMGQEVILRCVPISNHLYFYWYRQILGQKVEFLVSFYNNEISEKSEIFDDQFSVERPDGSNFTLKIRSTKLEDSAMYFCASSTPGPEQFFGPGTRLTVL.